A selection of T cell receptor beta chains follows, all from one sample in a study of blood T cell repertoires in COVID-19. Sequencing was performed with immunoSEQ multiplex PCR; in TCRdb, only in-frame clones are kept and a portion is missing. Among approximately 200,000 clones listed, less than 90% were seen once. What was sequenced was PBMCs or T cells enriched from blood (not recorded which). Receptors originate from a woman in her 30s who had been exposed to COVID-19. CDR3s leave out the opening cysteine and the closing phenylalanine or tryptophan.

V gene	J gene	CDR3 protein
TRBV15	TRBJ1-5	ATSPQGDSNQPQH
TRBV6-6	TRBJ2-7	ASSPTGLPYEQY
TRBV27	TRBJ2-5	ASSSRLSHETQY
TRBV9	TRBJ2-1	ASSVGGGGFDNEQF
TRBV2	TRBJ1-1	ASTPGGTEAF
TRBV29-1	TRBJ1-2	SVDSLNNYGYT
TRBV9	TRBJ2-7	ASSVNSGQASYEQY
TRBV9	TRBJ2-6	ASSGGGAGANVLT
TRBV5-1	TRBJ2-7	ASAQLPGGAYEQY
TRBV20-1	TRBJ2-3	SASIGGGAADTQY
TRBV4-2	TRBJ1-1	ASSQRNRGTNTEAF
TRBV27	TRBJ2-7	ASSLFGTTYEQY
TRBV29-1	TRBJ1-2	SVRQGARLANYGYT
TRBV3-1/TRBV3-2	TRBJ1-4	ASSQAGQGGEKLF
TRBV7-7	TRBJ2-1	ASSLSPQGPRNEQF
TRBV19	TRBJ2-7	ASSPGRYEQY
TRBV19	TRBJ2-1	ASSIDGLAGGYNEQF
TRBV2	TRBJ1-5	ASRGTGGNQPQH
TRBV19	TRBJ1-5	ASSIMTGSNQPQH
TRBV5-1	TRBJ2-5	ASSLAQQGAEAQY
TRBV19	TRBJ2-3	ASSMVSGTQY
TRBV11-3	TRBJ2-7	ASSPGTGEAYEQY
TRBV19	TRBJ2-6	ASSFSGAGANVLT
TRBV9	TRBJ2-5	ASSAAGGGGETQY
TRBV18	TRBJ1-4	ASSPYGTLTGNEKLF